The T cell receptor beta chain under discussion was sequenced for a study of cytotoxic CD8 clonotypes in ibrutinib-treated CLL. The overall study: The subjects consisted of ten to twelve relapsed/refractory and some 14 treatment-naive individuals, with 17 IGHV unmutated. The response samples were taken once patients had been treated for a median of about 12 months, range 6 to 36. Study conclusions and caveats: Once treatment began, public clonotypes, which were uncommon, contracted or stayed stable. Sustained-remission patients were sampled at different times than progressing patients were.

In regard to this clone: The antigen remains unidentified.

V lost 3 bases, J lost 5 bases, and 7 bases lay in between. This CDR3 has 11 residues. The germline V gene has CDR1 DFQATT and CDR2 SNEGSKA (reference sequence). Sequencing was performed with immunoSEQ multiplex PCR; in TCRdb, only in-frame clones are kept and a portion is missing. The sample has around 140,000 clones; around 82% are singletons. The sequenced sample was PBMCs, obtained after 36 months of ibrutinib treatment. The rearrangement uses TRBV20-1 and TRBJ1-2; the D is unclear. This clonotype was obtained from a human donor with chronic lymphocytic leukemia. CDR3 protein: CSARSEYGYTF. In DNA form, the CDR3 reads TGCAGTGCTAGGTCGGAGTATGGCTACACCTTC.